This entry describes one TCR beta chain. The antigen is unknown. These data come from a study of T cell responses to AZD1222 COVID-19 vaccine. General study points: It was only six AZD1222 recipients who were seropositive at baseline. The repertoires were collected only after the peak T cell response.

The protocol was immunoSEQ multiplex PCR, while the TCRdb copy is restricted to in-frame clones and leaves out a portion. The table includes some 150,000 clones, 89% detected once. This TCR was recovered from an adult in good health. The source was peripheral blood, collected on day 0 of AZD1222 vaccination.

CDR3 residues: CASSFYRGFFGYTF. The CDR3 DNA reads as TGTGCCAGCAGTTTTTACAGGGGGTTCTTTGGCTACACCTTC. J is TRBJ1-2 and V is TRBV6-5; 8 nucleotides agree with TRBD1. The CDR3 runs 14 residues. The junction had 8 bases not matched to a gene; V was cut back by 4 bases and J by 7 bases. Germline loops: CDR1 MNHEY, CDR2 SVGAGI.